The following is a T cell receptor (beta chain) sequence with its context. This sample was included in a study of T cells in Graves' hyperthyroidism and ophthalmopathy. TCR beta CDR3 regions were amplified from RNA transcripts. The HTBI set primed first-round TCR CDR3 RT-PCR. TCRdb ran MiXCR on the multiplex PCR reads and lists one entry per CDR3 protein. The table records 750,000 to 900,000 distinct CDR3 sequences, roughly 37% of them present only once. V dropped 3 bases and J dropped 7; count of bases not matched to a gene: 6. CDR1 and CDR2 (germline): SGHTA, FQGNSA. CDR3 length: 14 residues. The sequencing input was blood. The rearrangement uses TRBV7-2 and TRBJ2-1, with 7 bases lining up with TRBD2. This TCR came from a man between 18 and 35 years old with Graves' hyperthyroidism. This chain's CDR3 is CASSFHTRGNEQFF. CDR3 DNA: TGTGCCAGCAGCTTCCACACGCGGGGGAATGAGCAGTTCTTC.